This entry concerns a single T cell receptor beta chain. J gave up 4 bases and V 7 bases, and 6 bases lay outside the gene matches. Germline values: CDR1 MNHNS, CDR2 SASEGT. The CDR3 length is 15 residues. The sample belongs to a study of response to subunit inactivated influenza vaccine. A single record per CDR3 protein comes from TCRdb applying MiXCR to the RT-PCR reads. This sample carries 800,000 to 1,000,000 distinct CDR3 sequences, less than 25% of them seen once, and the ten largest clones take about a tenth. The sample here was PBMCs from blood, taken 4 to 6 days after vaccination. This chain uses TRBV6-1 with TRBJ2-2, with TRBD1 identical over 10 bases. The source of this sequence is a middle-aged man who received an inactivated influenza vaccine. The CDR3 is CASTTGTGVTGELFF. The DNA of the CDR3 is TGTGCCAGCACCACAGGGACAGGGGTCACCGGGGAGCTGTTTTTT.